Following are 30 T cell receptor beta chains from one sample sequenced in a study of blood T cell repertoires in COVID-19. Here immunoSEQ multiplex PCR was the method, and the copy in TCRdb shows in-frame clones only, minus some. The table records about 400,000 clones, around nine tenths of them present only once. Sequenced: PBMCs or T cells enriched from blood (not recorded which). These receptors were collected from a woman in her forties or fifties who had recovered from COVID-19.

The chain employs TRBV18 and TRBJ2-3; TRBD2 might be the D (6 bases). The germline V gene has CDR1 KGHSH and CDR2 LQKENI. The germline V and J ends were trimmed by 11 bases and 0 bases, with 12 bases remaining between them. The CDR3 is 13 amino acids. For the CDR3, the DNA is TGTGCCGGGGGGACGGAGAGCACAGATACGCAGTATTTT. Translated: CAGGTESTDTQYF.

The CDR3 loop reads CASSIVHHGYEQYF. The CDR3 DNA reads as TGTGCCAGTAGTATAGTCCATCACGGCTACGAGCAGTACTTC. The chain is built from TRBV19 and TRBJ2-7, with D unresolved. The germline V gene has CDR1 LNHDA and CDR2 SQIVND (reference sequence). The CDR3 length is 14 residues. V gave up 1 base and J gave up 3 bases, with 10 bases separating them.

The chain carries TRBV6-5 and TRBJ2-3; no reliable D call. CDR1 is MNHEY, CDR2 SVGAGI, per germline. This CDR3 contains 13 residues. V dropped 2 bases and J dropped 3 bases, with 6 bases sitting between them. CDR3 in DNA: TGTGCCAGCAGTTACGTTCTAACAGATACGCAGTATTTT. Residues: CASSYVLTDTQYF.

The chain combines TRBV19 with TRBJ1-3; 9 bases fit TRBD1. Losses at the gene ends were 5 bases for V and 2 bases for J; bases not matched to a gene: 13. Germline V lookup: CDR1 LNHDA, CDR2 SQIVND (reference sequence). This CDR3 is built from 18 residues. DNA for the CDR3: TGTGCCAGTAGTTCCGGGACAGGGAAGATAAAAACTGGAAACACCATATATTTT. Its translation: CASSSGTGKIKTGNTIYF.

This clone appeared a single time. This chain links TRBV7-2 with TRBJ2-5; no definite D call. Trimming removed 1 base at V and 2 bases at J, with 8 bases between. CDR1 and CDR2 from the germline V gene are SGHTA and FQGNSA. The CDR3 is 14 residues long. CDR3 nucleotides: TGTGCCAGCAGCTTAGATGCAGGACAAGAGACCCAGTACTTC. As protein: CASSLDAGQETQYF.

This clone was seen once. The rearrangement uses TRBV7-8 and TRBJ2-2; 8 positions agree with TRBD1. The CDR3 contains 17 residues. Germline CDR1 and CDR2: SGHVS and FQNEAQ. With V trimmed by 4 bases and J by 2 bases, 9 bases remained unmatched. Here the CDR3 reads CASSSLAGGTNTGELFF. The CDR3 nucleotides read TGTGCCAGCAGCTCCCTGGCAGGGGGCACTAACACCGGGGAGCTGTTTTTT. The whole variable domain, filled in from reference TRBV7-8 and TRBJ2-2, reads GAGVSQSPRYKVAKRGQDVALRCDPISGHVSLFWYQQALGQGPEFLTYFQNEAQLDKSGLPSDRFFAERPEGSVSTLKIQRTQQEDSAVYLCASSSLAGGTNTGELFFGEGSRLTVL.

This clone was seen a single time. The CDR3 bases are TGCAGCGTTGAAGATCGGAGGGCTTATGGCTACACCTTC. Protein product: CSVEDRRAYGYTF. The rearrangement uses TRBV29-1 and TRBJ1-2; D is uncertain. Deletions cut 0 bases from V and 5 bases from J, with 10 bases between. The CDR3 contains 13 residues. Per germline, CDR1 SQVTM and CDR2 ANQGSEA.

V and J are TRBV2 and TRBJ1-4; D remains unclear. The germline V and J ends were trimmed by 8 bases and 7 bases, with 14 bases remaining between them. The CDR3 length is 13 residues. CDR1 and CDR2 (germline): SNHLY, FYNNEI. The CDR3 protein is CASQKREFEKLFF. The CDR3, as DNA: TGTGCCAGCCAGAAACGGGAGTTTGAAAAACTGTTTTTT. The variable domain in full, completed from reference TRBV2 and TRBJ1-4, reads EPEVTQTPSHQVTQMGQEVILRCVPISNHLYFYWYRQILGQKVEFLVSFYNNEISEKSEIFDDQFSVERPDGSNFTLKIRSTKLEDSAMYFCASQKREFEKLFFGSGTQLSVL.

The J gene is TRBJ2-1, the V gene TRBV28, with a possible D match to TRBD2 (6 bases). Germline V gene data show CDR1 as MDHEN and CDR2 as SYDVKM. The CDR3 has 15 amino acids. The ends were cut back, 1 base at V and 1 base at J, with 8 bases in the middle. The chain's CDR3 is CASSLSGLSYNEQFF. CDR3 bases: TGTGCCAGCAGTTTATCCGGACTATCCTACAATGAGCAGTTCTTC.

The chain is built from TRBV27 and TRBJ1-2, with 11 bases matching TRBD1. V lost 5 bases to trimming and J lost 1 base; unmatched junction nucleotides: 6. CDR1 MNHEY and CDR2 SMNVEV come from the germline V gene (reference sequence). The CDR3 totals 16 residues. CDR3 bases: TGTGCCAGCAGTGCCGGGACAGGGGGACTTAACTATGGCTACACCTTC. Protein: CASSAGTGGLNYGYTF.

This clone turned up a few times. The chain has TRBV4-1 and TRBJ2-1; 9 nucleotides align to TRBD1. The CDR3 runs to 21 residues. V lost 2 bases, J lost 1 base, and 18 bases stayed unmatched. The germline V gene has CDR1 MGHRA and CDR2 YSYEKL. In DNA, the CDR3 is TGCGCCAGCAGCCAACATTCCCACGCCGGGACAGGGACTAATTCCTACAATGAGCAGTTCTTC. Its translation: CASSQHSHAGTGTNSYNEQFF.

CDR3 protein: CASSMGSGSSYEQYF. The CDR3 nucleotides are TGTGCCAGTAGTATGGGTAGCGGTAGCTCCTACGAGCAGTACTTC. The chain carries TRBV19 and TRBJ2-7; perhaps TRBD2 as D (6 bases). Germline loops: CDR1 LNHDA, CDR2 SQIVND (reference sequence). Trimming took 3 bases from V and 0 from J, leaving 12 bases between them. The CDR3 is made up of 15 amino acids.

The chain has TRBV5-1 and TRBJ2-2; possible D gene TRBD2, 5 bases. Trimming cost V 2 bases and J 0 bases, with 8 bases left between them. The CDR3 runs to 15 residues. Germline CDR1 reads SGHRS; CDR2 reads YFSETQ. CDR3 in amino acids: CASSLLETNTGELFF. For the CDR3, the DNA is TGCGCCAGCAGCTTACTAGAAACGAACACCGGGGAGCTGTTTTTT.

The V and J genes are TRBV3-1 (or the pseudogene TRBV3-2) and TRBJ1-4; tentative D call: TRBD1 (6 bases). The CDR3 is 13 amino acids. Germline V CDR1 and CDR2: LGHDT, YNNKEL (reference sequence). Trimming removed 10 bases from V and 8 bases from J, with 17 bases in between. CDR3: CATQTRGAEKLFF. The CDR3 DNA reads TGTGCCACACAAACACGGGGGGCGGAAAAACTGTTTTTT.

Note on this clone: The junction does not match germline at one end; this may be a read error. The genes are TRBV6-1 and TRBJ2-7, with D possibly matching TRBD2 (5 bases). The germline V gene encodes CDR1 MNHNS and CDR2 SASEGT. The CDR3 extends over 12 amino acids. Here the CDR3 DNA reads TGTGCCAGCAGGGAAGGGCCGGGAGAGCAGTACTTC. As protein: CASREGPGEQYF.

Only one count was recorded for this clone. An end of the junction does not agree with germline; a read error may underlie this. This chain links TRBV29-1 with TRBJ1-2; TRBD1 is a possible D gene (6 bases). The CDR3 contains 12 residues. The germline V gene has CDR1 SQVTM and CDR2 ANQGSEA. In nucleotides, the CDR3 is TGCAGCGTTGAACCGCAGGGGTATGACTACACCTTC. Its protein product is CSVEPQGYDYTF.

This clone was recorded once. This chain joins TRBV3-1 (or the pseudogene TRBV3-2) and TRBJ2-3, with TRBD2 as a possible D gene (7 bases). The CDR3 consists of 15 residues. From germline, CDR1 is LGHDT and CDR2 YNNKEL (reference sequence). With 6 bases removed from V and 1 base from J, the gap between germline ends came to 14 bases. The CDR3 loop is CASSQWGGGTDTQYF. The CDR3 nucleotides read TGTGCCAGCAGTCAATGGGGGGGCGGCACAGATACGCAGTATTTT.

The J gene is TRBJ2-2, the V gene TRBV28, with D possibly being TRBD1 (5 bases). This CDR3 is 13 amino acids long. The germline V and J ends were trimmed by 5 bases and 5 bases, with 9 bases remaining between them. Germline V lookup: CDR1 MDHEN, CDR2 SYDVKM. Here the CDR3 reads CASSPQGTGELFF. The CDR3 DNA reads TGTGCCAGCAGTCCCCAGGGAACCGGGGAGCTGTTTTTT.

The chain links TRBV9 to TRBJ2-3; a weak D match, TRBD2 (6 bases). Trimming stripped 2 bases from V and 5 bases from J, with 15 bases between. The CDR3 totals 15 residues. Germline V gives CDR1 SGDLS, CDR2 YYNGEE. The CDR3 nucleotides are TGTGCCAGCAGCGTCGGGGACTCCCTGGTAGATACGCAGTATTTT. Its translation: CASSVGDSLVDTQYF.

This chain's CDR3 is CASSLASGRAFF. CDR3 sequence (DNA): TGTGCCAGCAGCTTAGCTTCAGGGAGGGCTTTCTTT. J is TRBJ1-1 and V is TRBV11-3; D is possibly TRBD1 (5 bases). V was trimmed by 1 base and J by 11 bases, leaving 11 bases between them. The CDR3 is 12 residues long. Germline CDR1 reads SGHNT; CDR2 reads YENEEA.

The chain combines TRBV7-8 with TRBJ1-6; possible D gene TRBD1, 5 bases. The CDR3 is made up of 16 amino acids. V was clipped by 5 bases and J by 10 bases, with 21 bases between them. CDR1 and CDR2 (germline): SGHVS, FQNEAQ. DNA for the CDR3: TGTGCCAGCAGCCAAAACCGATGGGACTTTAGGTCACCCCTCCACTTT. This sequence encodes CASSQNRWDFRSPLHF.

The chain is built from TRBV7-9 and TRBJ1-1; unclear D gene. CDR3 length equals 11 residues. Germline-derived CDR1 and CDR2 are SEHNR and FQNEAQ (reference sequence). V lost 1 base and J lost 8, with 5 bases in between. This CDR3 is CASSLEREAFF. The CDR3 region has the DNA TGTGCCAGCAGCTTAGAGAGAGAAGCTTTCTTT.

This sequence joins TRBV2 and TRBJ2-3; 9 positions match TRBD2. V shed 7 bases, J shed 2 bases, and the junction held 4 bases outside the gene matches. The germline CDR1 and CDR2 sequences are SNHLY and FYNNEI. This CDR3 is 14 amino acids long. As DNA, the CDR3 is TGTGCCAGCACTAGCGGGGACCTCACAGATACGCAGTATTTT. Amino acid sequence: CASTSGDLTDTQYF.

In DNA form, the CDR3 reads TGTGCCAGCAGCTCCGGGAGGAGAGACAATGAGCAGTTCTTC. Translated, it gives CASSSGRRDNEQFF. The chain combines TRBV7-9 with TRBJ2-1; TRBD2 agrees at 7 bases. Germline V CDR1 and CDR2: SEHNR, FQNEAQ (reference sequence). There are 14 residues in the CDR3. Trimming cost V 4 bases and J 5 bases; bases outside gene matches: 5.

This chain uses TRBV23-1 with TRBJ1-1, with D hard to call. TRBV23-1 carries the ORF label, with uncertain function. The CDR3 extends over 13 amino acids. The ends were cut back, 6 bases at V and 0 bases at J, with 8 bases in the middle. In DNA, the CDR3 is TGCGCCAGCAGCCCTTCCCTGAACACTGAAGCTTTCTTT. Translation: CASSPSLNTEAFF.

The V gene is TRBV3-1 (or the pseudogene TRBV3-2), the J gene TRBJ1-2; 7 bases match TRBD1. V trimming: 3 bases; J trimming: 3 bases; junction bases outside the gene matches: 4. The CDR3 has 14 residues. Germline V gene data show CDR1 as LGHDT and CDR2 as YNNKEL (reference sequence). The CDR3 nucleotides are TGTGCCAGCAGCCAGTGGGGGACAGACTATGGCTACACCTTC. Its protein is CASSQWGTDYGYTF.

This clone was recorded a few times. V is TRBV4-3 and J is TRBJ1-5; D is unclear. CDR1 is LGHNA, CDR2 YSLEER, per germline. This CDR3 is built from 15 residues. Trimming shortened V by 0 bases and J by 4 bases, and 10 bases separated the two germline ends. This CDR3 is CASSQDRVANQPQHF. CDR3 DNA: TGCGCCAGCAGCCAAGATCGTGTAGCGAATCAGCCCCAGCATTTT.

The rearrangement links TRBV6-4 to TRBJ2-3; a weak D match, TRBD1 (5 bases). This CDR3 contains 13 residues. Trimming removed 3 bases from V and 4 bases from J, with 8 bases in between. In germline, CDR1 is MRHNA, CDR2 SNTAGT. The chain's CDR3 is CASSEGASDTQYF. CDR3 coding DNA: TGTGCCAGCAGTGAAGGGGCGTCAGATACGCAGTATTTT.

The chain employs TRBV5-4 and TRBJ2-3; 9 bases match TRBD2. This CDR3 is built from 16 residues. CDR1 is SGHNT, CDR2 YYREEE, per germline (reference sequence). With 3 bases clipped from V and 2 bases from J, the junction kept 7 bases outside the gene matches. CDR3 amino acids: CASSSLAGAVTDTQYF. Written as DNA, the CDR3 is TGTGCCAGCAGCTCCTTAGCGGGGGCCGTCACAGATACGCAGTATTTT.

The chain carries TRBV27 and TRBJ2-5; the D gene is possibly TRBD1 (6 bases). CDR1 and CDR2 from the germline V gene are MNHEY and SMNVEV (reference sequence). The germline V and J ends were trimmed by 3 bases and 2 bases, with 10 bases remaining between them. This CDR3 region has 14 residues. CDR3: CASSLDRLQETQYF. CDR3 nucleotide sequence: TGTGCCAGCAGTTTGGACAGATTACAAGAGACCCAGTACTTC.